This T cell receptor (beta chain) was obtained from a study of immune characterization of retroperitoneal liposarcoma. This clonotype is classed as medium-sized (0.01 to 0.1%). CDR1 and CDR2 from the germline V gene are MNHNS and SASEGT. CDR3 length: 17 residues. One entry per CDR3 protein results from TCRdb running MiXCR on the PCR reads. The sample gives fewer than 11,000 distinct CDR3 sequences, about 30% of which show up once; roughly 8% is in the top ten. The clonotype originates from a male donor with retroperitoneal liposarcoma. This sequence joins TRBV6-1 and TRBJ2-1, with 9 bases lining up with TRBD2. The closer fit of TRBJ2-7 to the DNA end suggests the J call may be wrong. The sample comprised tumor tissue. CDR3 coding DNA: TGTGCCAGCACAAGTTTTTATAGCGGGAGTCCGAACAATGAGCAGTACTTC. It specifies CASTSFYSGSPNNEQYF.